These 8 T cell receptor beta chains came from one sample sequenced in a study of T cells in localized non-small cell lung cancer. Generated by immunoSEQ multiplex PCR, the TCRdb table keeps only in-frame clones and is missing some. The table has 5,000 to 7,000 clones, 25% to 35% seen once; the top ten hold approximately 4.6%. Sample: lung tumor tissue, taken before any cancer treatment. These receptors all come from a female donor aged 60 or older with stage I lung adenocarcinoma.

The table lists this clone with a few counts. The chain links TRBV9 to TRBJ2-3; the D gene is possibly TRBD1 (6 bases). The V gene's germline CDR1 is SGDLS and CDR2 YYNGEE. The CDR3 extends over 14 amino acids. The germline V and J ends were trimmed by 0 bases and 5 bases, with 10 bases remaining between them. This CDR3 is CASSVALRGDTQYF. The CDR3, as DNA: TGTGCCAGCAGCGTAGCTCTCAGGGGAGATACGCAGTATTTT.

V gene TRBV9 combines with J gene TRBJ2-2; 8 nucleotides line up with TRBD1. The CDR3 runs to 16 residues. The germline gives CDR1 SGDLS, CDR2 YYNGEE. The J segment lost 2 bases and the V segment lost 5 bases, leaving 8 bases of the junction unmatched. CDR3 coding DNA: TGTGCCAGCAGTGCTCAGGGGGCGGGAAACACCGGGGAGCTGTTTTTT. Translated, it gives CASSAQGAGNTGELFF.

This clone was counted only a few times. This chain links TRBV6-7 with TRBJ2-7, with TRBD1 matching 9 bases. TRBV6-7 is marked as an open reading frame, function uncertain. The CDR3 consists of 15 residues. V lost 5 bases, J lost 2 bases, and 7 bases stayed unmatched. CDR3 bases: TGTGCCAGCAGTCTCGGGACAGGGTCCCCCTACGAGCAGTACTTC. Its protein is CASSLGTGSPYEQYF.

This clone was found a few times. The V and J genes are TRBV11-3 and TRBJ1-5; D remains ambiguous. V lost 3 bases to trimming and J lost 5 bases, with 11 bases between them. This CDR3 is 14 amino acids long. Per germline, CDR1 SGHNT and CDR2 YENEEA. This CDR3 is CASSLEQRYQPQHF. The CDR3 region has the DNA TGTGCCAGCAGCTTGGAACAGCGATATCAGCCCCAGCATTTT. The entire variable domain, with the rest obtained from reference TRBV11-3 and TRBJ1-5, is as follows: EAGVVQSPRYKIIEKKQPVAFWCNPISGHNTLYWYLQNLGQGPELLIRYENEEAVDDSQLPKDRFSAERLKGVDSTLKIQPAELGDSAVYLCASSLEQRYQPQHFGDGTRLSIL.

This clone was seen a few times. The chain uses TRBV19 and TRBJ2-5; D gene unclear. Germline lookup yields CDR1 LNHDA and CDR2 SQIVND (reference sequence). V was trimmed by 3 bases and J by 5 bases, leaving 4 bases between them. There are 11 residues in the CDR3. For the CDR3, the DNA is TGTGCCAGTAGTATTATGGAGACCCAGTACTTC. This gives the protein CASSIMETQYF.

The V gene is TRBV18, the J gene TRBJ2-1, with D perhaps given as TRBD1 or TRBD2 (5 bases each). V was clipped by 1 base and J by 4 bases, with 11 bases between them. Germline V gives CDR1 KGHSH, CDR2 LQKENI. The CDR3 loop spans 15 amino acids. The CDR3 sequence: CASSPQGPYYNEQFF. In DNA form, the CDR3 reads TGTGCCAGCTCACCACAGGGACCATATTACAATGAGCAGTTCTTC.

A few counts support this clone. This chain joins TRBV6-8 and TRBJ2-7; 9 positions match TRBD1. Germline CDR1 is MNHGY and CDR2 is SAAAGT. The CDR3 contains 15 residues. Unmatched junction bases numbered 6, after V lost 6 bases and J lost 0 bases. The CDR3 region is CASSPGQGFSYEQYF. In nucleotides, the CDR3 is TGTGCCAGCAGCCCGGGACAGGGCTTCTCCTACGAGCAGTACTTC.

The chain links TRBV14 to TRBJ1-5, with a weak D call TRBD1 (5 bases). This CDR3 region has 13 residues. The V end lost 0 bases, the J end lost 7 bases, and 7 bases lay between the germline ends. CDR1 is SGHDN and CDR2 is FVKESK in the germline V gene. CDR3 residues: CASSQDRGQPQHF. CDR3 coding DNA: TGTGCCAGCAGCCAAGATCGGGGCCAGCCCCAGCATTTT.